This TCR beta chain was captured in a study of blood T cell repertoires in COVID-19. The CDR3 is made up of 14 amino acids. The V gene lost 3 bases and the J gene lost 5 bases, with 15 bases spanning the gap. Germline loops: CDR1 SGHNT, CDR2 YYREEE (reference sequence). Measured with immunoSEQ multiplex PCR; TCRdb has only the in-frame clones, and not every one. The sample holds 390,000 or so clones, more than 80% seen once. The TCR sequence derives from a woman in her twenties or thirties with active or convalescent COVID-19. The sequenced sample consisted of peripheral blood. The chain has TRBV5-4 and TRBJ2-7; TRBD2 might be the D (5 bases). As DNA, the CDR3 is TGTGCCAGCAGCTCGGACTGGCACACCGACGAGCAGTACTTC. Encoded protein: CASSSDWHTDEQYF.